This TCR beta chain was identified during a study of beta chain features in type 1 diabetes. CDR3 size: 14 residues. The V gene lost 0 bases and the J gene lost 4 bases, with 8 bases spanning the gap. Germline CDR1 reads LGHNA; CDR2 reads YSLEER. The entirety of the isolated RNA underwent reverse transcription, so expressed TCRB transcripts were sequenced. Generated by immunoSEQ multiplex PCR, the TCRdb table keeps only in-frame clones and is missing some. In the table there are under 800,000 clones, less than 20% of which are singletons. Via the markers CD45RO/CCR7/CD25/CD127/CD95/CD27, stem cell-like memory, regulatory, central memory and naive CD4+ cells were sorted.

This sequence was found in a man between 18 and 29 years old in good health. This chain joins TRBV4-3 and TRBJ2-3, with D possibly matching TRBD2 (5 bases). Sequenced material: naive CD4+ T cells from blood. CDR3 loop: CASSQDSVADTQYF. CDR3 DNA sequence: TGCGCCAGCAGCCAAGATAGCGTGGCAGATACGCAGTATTTT.